This entry lists 16 T cell receptor beta chains sequenced from one sample in a study of Ad26.COV2.S vaccination and SARS-CoV-2 variants. As to treatment: around 19 received Ad26.COV2.S at low or high dose, single or two shots; 5 received placebo; per-sample allocation not given. The samples were gathered on day 63 after the first injection of vaccine or placebo. The table came from immunoSEQ multiplex PCR; TCRdb's copy has only in-frame clones and leaves some out. The sample has around 300,000 clones, 80% to 90% seen once. The material was peripheral blood, obtained in a trial of Ad26.COV2.S vaccine versus placebo. The receptors shown here come from a person aged 18-60 years who received the Ad26.COV2.S COVID-19 vaccine or a placebo.

The gene calls are TRBV2 and TRBJ2-1; D is ambiguous. This CDR3 region has 11 residues. Trimming cost V 6 bases and J 6 bases, with 6 bases left between them. Germline assignment: CDR1 SNHLY and CDR2 FYNNEI. CDR3 in DNA: TGTGCCAGCAGGGGTACCAATGAGCAGTTCTTC. Protein product: CASRGTNEQFF.

The V gene is TRBV19, the J gene TRBJ2-2, with a tentative D call TRBD2 (6 bases). CDR3 length: 15 residues. V dropped 5 bases and J dropped 2 bases, with 12 bases sitting between them. Germline CDR1 is LNHDA and CDR2 is SQIVND (reference sequence). The CDR3 loop reads CASSAAGSNTGELFF. CDR3 sequence (DNA): TGTGCCAGTAGTGCCGCCGGGAGTAACACCGGGGAGCTGTTTTTT.

This clone was observed a few times. V usage is TRBV5-1 and J usage is TRBJ2-7; D is unresolved. This CDR3 has 12 residues. V was clipped by 2 bases and J by 6 bases, with 9 bases between them. The V gene's germline CDR1 is SGHRS and CDR2 YFSETQ. CDR3 sequence (DNA): TGCGCCAGCAGCTTCAATAGAAGCGAGCAGTACTTC. It specifies CASSFNRSEQYF. Drawing the rest from reference TRBV5-1 and TRBJ2-7, the complete variable domain is KAGVTQTPRYLIKTRGQQVTLSCSPISGHRSVSWYQQTPGQGLQFLFEYFSETQRNKGNFPGRFSGRQFSNSRSEMNVSTLELGDSALYLCASSFNRSEQYFGPGTRLTVT.

V usage is TRBV7-9 and J usage is TRBJ1-5; D remains ambiguous. Trimming took 1 base from V and 2 from J, leaving 12 bases between them. The length of the CDR3 is 16 residues. Germline V lookup: CDR1 SEHNR, CDR2 FQNEAQ (reference sequence). CDR3 sequence reads: CASSLDGYGGNQPQHF. The DNA of the CDR3 is TGTGCCAGCAGCTTAGATGGTTATGGGGGCAATCAGCCCCAGCATTTT.

The chain couples TRBV7-8 to TRBJ2-1, with D possibly matching TRBD1 (5 bases). The ends were cut back, 5 bases at V and 3 bases at J, with 8 bases in the middle. Germline V gene sequence: CDR1 SGHVS, CDR2 FQNEAQ. This CDR3 contains 13 residues. CDR3 residues: CASSARDYNEQFF. The CDR3 coding sequence is TGTGCCAGCAGCGCCAGGGACTACAATGAGCAGTTCTTC.

This clone was seen only once. J is TRBJ1-4 and V is TRBV4-2, with D possibly being TRBD1 (6 bases). Between the trimmed V and J ends, which lost 3 bases and 2 bases, there was a span of 13 bases. The CDR3 is made up of 16 amino acids. Per the germline V gene, CDR1 is LGHNA and CDR2 is YNFKEQ. CDR3 protein: CASSQAGADTNEKLFF. The CDR3 bases are TGTGCCAGCAGCCAGGCGGGGGCAGACACTAATGAAAAACTGTTTTTT.

This chain uses TRBV28 with TRBJ2-1; D is perhaps TRBD1 or TRBD2 (6 bases each). CDR3 length: 18 amino acids. Germline V lookup: CDR1 MDHEN, CDR2 SYDVKM. Trimming shortened V by 4 bases and J by 3 bases, and 22 bases separated the two germline ends. The CDR3 nucleotides are TGTGCCAGCAGTTCGGGACACCGTTGGGAGGCCCGCTACAATGAGCAGTTCTTC. As protein: CASSSGHRWEARYNEQFF.

The V call is TRBV28, the J call TRBJ2-7; D not resolved. The length of the CDR3 is 13 residues. Trimming cost V 11 bases and J 0 bases, with 14 bases left between them. The germline V gene encodes CDR1 MDHEN and CDR2 SYDVKM. This CDR3 reads CASFSEASYEQYF. CDR3 coding DNA: TGTGCCTCCTTCAGCGAGGCCTCCTACGAGCAGTACTTC.

The V and J genes are TRBV3-1 (or the pseudogene TRBV3-2) and TRBJ2-3, with D hard to call. Deletions cut 4 bases from V and 1 base from J, with 18 bases between. Germline values: CDR1 LGHDT, CDR2 YNNKEL (reference sequence). The CDR3 covers 17 residues. The CDR3 here is CASSPPNIRPGTDTQYF. CDR3 in DNA: TGTGCCAGCAGCCCCCCCAACATAAGGCCCGGCACAGATACGCAGTATTTT.

The chain is built from TRBV28 and TRBJ1-1; 7 nucleotides align to TRBD1. The J segment lost 5 bases and the V segment lost 7 bases, leaving 13 bases of the junction unmatched. This CDR3 contains 15 residues. Per the germline V gene, CDR1 is MDHEN and CDR2 is SYDVKM. The CDR3: CASNDRDSGLTEAFF. CDR3 DNA: TGTGCCAGCAACGACCGGGACAGTGGCTTAACTGAAGCTTTCTTT.

CDR3 amino acids: CASTLPPQSNQPQHF. The CDR3 DNA follows: TGTGCCAGCACTCTCCCCCCACAGAGCAATCAGCCCCAGCATTTT. The chain uses TRBV6-5 and TRBJ1-5, with D unresolved. Germline-derived CDR1 and CDR2 are MNHEY and SVGAGI. The CDR3 spans 15 residues. Trimming pared 7 bases from V and 1 base from J, leaving 14 bases between.

The J gene is TRBJ1-5, the V gene TRBV11-2; D ambiguous. The CDR3 has 13 residues. The germline V gene has CDR1 SGHAT and CDR2 FQNNGV. V lost 1 base and J lost 3, with 4 bases in between. The CDR3 loop reads CASSLGNNQPQHF. The CDR3 nucleotides read TGTGCCAGCAGCTTAGGGAACAATCAGCCCCAGCATTTT.

The chain uses TRBV10-1 and TRBJ2-1, with 7 bases matching TRBD2. V shed 0 bases and J 6 bases; nucleotides not matched to a gene: 5. The CDR3 extends over 15 amino acids. CDR1 is WNHNN, CDR2 SYGVQD, per germline (reference sequence). In nucleotides, the CDR3 is TGCGCCAGCAGTGAGTCGGGAGGGCCCGGCAATGAGCAGTTCTTC. Encoded protein: CASSESGGPGNEQFF.

The V and J genes are TRBV25-1 and TRBJ1-4; TRBD1 agrees at 8 bases. The V gene's germline CDR1 is MGHDK and CDR2 SYGVNS. J gave up 7 bases and V 3 bases, and 7 bases lay outside the gene matches. The CDR3 contains 15 residues. The CDR3 loop is CASSDTTGAGEKLFF. As DNA, the CDR3 is TGTGCCAGCAGTGACACGACAGGGGCAGGTGAAAAACTGTTTTTT.

V gene TRBV12-5 combines with J gene TRBJ2-7; 7 bases match TRBD1. The CDR3 runs to 16 residues. V lost 2 bases and J lost 1; bases outside the gene matches: 8. CDR1 is LGHNT and CDR2 is FRNRAP in the germline V gene. The CDR3 reads CASGLLLGDSSYEQYF. CDR3 bases: TGTGCTAGTGGTTTGCTCCTCGGGGACAGTTCCTACGAGCAGTACTTC. Full variable domain (outside the CDR3, taken from reference TRBV12-5 and TRBJ2-7): DARVTQTPRHKVTEMGQEVTMRCQPILGHNTVFWYRQTMMQGLELLAYFRNRAPLDDSGMPKDRFSAEMPDATLATLKIQPSEPRDSAVYFCASGLLLGDSSYEQYFGPGTRLTVT.

In this sample, this clone turned up once. In DNA, the CDR3 is TGTGCCAGCGTTGGGAAAGCGGGAGTGAACACCGGGGAGCTGTTTTTT. This gives the protein CASVGKAGVNTGELFF. The rearrangement links TRBV27 to TRBJ2-2; TRBD2 matches at 8 bases. This CDR3 has 16 residues. Germline values: CDR1 MNHEY, CDR2 SMNVEV (reference sequence). The V segment lost 8 bases and the J segment 1 base; nucleotides outside the gene matches: 9.